This T cell receptor (beta chain) emerged from a study of cytomegalovirus exposure and HLA in healthy donors. Findings and limits, study-wide: Links to common viral pathogens appeared, in a later analysis, for several of the most significant clusters.

CDR3 size: 15 residues. Germline trimming cut 4 bases from V and 2 bases from J; bases unmatched to any gene: 5. CDR1 is MNHNS and CDR2 is SASEGT in the germline V gene. Vbeta (60) and Jbeta (13) primers were used in the PCR. Produced via immunoSEQ multiplex PCR; TCRdb's table is partial and in-frame only. The sample has roughly 100,000 clones; about 81% are singletons. This clone has more than one count but fewer than ten. Its antigen is currently unknown. The specimen was PBMCs. This clonotype originated in a man under 40 in good health and CMV-seronegative. The chain links TRBV6-1 to TRBJ1-5, with 7 bases matching TRBD1. CDR3 nucleotide sequence: TGTGCCAGCAGTGCAGGGGGAGAGGGCAATCAGCCCCAGCATTTT. Its protein is CASSAGGEGNQPQHF.